The T cell receptor beta chain described here comes from a study of chronic HIV infection and antiretroviral therapy (dated by TCRdb to about 2015). The germline ends are 11 bases apart after V is trimmed by 5 bases and J by 5 bases. The germline V gene specifies SQVTM as CDR1 and ANQGSEA as CDR2. The CDR3 spans 12 residues, from the cysteine through the phenylalanine. Only the CDR3 part of the read is kept: 36 bases, read in frame from the first base. At least ten counts were recorded for this clonotype. The specificity of this receptor is unknown. No quality values exist for individual bases; no much larger clone is one base distant. Receptor amplification or capture employed 5' RACE. Sequencing was performed on an Illumina MiSeq. TCRdb reanalyzed the raw reads on its own, using fastp at Q25 for trimming and MiXCR for clone calling, and kept in-frame beta chains. Under each unique CDR3 protein, matching rows form one entry showing the most common genes and DNA. This sample holds some 38,000 distinct CDR3 sequences; approximately 7.4% were observed only once. The ten largest clones take up over 2.5% of the sample.

The material sequenced was peripheral blood. The sequence came from an adult who had HIV and had not received antiretroviral therapy, or was an uninfected healthy control (not recorded which). The rearrangement combines TRBV29-1 with TRBJ2-3; the D gene is possibly TRBD2, with 7 bases matching. In nucleotide form, the sequence is TGCAGCGTTCAAAGGGGGGGAGATACGCAGTATTTT. It encodes CSVQRGGDTQYF.